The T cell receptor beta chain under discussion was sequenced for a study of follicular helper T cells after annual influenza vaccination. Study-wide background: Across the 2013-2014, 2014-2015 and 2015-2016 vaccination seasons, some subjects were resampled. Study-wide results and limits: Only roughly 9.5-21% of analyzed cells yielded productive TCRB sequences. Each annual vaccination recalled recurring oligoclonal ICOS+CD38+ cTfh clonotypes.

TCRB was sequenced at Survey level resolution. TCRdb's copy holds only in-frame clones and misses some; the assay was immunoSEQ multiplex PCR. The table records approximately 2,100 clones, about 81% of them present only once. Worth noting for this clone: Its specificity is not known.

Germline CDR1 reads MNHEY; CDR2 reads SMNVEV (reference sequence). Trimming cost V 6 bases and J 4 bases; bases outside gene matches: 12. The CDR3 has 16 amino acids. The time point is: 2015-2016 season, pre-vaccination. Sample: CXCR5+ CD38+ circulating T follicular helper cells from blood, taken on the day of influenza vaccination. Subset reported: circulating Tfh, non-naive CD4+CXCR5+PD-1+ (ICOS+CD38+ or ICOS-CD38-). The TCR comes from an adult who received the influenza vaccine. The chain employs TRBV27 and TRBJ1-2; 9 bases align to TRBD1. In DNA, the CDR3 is TGTGCCAGCAGCTTCGCACAGGGGGCGCGGATCTATGGCTACACCTTC. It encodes CASSFAQGARIYGYTF.